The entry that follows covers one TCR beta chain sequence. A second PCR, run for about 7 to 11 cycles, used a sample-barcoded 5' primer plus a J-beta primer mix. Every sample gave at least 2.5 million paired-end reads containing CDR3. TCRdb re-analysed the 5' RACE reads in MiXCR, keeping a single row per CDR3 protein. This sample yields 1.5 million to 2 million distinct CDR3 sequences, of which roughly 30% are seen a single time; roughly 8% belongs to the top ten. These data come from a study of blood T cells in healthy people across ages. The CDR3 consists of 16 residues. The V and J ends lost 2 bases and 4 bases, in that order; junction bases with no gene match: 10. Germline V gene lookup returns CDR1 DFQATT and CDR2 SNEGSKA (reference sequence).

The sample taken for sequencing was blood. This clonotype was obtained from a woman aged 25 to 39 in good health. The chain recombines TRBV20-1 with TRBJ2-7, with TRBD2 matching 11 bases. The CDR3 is CSARSPGTSGSYEQYF. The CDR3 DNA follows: TGCAGTGCTAGAAGTCCCGGGACTAGCGGTAGTTACGAGCAGTACTTC.